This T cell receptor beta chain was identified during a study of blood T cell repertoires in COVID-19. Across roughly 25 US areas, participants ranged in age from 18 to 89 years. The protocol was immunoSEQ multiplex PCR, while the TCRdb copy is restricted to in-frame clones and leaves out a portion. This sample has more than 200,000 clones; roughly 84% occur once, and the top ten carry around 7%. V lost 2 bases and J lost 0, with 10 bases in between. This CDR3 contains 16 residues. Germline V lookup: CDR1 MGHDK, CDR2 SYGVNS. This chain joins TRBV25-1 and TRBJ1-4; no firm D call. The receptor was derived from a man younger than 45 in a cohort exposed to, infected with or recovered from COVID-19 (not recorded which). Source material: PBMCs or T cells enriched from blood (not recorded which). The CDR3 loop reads CASSEQSGATNEKLFF. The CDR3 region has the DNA TGTGCCAGCAGTGAACAGTCGGGTGCAACTAATGAAAAACTGTTTTTT. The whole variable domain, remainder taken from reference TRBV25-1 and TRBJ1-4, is EADIYQTPRYLVIGTGKKITLECSQTMGHDKMYWYQQDPGMELHLIHYSYGVNSTEKGDLSSESTVSRIRTEHFPLTLESARPSHTSQYLCASSEQSGATNEKLFFGSGTQLSVL.